This T cell receptor beta chain was captured in a study of T-cell reconstitution after alpha-beta-depleted transplantation in children. This sample's TCRbeta library carried unique molecular identifier barcodes. MiXCR was run by TCRdb on the PCR reads, yielding one entry per CDR3 protein. The sample yields fewer than 700,000 distinct CDR3 sequences, 10% to 15% seen once. Germline assignment: CDR1 SNHLY and CDR2 FYNNEI. The V end lost 7 bases, the J end lost 1 base, and 11 bases lay between the germline ends. The CDR3 runs to 13 residues. This receptor was taken from a male patient between 5 and 17 years old who had a stem cell transplant for acute myeloid leukemia, so the T cells may come from the graft donor. V is TRBV2 and J is TRBJ2-7; tentatively, D is TRBD2 (5 bases). The input for sequencing was PBMCs, mostly from graft donor cells, taken 360 days after TCRalphabeta/CD19-depleted stem cell transplant. CDR3 protein: CASTAERSYEQYF. CDR3 nucleotide sequence: TGTGCCAGCACCGCGGAGCGGTCCTACGAGCAGTACTTC.